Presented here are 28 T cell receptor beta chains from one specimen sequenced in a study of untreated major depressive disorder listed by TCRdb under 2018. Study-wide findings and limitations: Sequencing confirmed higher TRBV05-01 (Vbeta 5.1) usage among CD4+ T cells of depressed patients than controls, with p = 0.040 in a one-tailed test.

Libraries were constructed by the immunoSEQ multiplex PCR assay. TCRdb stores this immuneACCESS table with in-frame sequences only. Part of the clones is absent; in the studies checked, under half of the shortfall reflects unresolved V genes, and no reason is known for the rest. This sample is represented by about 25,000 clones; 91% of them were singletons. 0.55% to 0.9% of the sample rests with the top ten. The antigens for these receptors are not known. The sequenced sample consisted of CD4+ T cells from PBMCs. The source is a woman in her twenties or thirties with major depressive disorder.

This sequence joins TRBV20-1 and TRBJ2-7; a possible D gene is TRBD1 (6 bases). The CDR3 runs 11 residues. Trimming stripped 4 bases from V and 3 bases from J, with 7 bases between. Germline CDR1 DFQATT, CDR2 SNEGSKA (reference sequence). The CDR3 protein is CSATRGYEQYF. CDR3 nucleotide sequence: TGCAGTGCTACCAGGGGCTACGAGCAGTACTTC.

The CDR3 spells CASRSSGANTGELFF. The CDR3 DNA reads TGTGCCAGCCGCTCTAGCGGAGCTAACACCGGGGAGCTGTTTTTT. V is TRBV6-5 and J is TRBJ2-2, with 7 bases matching TRBD2. This CDR3 comprises 15 residues. The V gene's germline CDR1 is MNHEY and CDR2 SVGAGI. V shed 8 bases, J shed 2 bases, and the junction held 8 bases outside the gene matches.

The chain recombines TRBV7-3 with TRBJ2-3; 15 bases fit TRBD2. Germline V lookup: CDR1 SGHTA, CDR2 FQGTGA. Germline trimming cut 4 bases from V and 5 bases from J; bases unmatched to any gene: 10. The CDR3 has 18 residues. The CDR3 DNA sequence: TGTGCCAGCAGCTCCTACGGGGGACTAGCGGGAGGAGGAGATACGCAGTATTTT. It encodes CASSSYGGLAGGGDTQYF.

Here the CDR3 reads CASRAGQINYGYTF. As DNA, the CDR3 is TGTGCCAGCAGAGCCGGACAGATTAACTATGGCTACACCTTC. The rearrangement links TRBV2 to TRBJ1-2, with D possibly TRBD1 on 6 matching bases. Germline V gene sequence: CDR1 SNHLY, CDR2 FYNNEI. The CDR3 covers 14 residues. Trimming shortened V by 6 bases and J by 1 base, and 12 bases separated the two germline ends.

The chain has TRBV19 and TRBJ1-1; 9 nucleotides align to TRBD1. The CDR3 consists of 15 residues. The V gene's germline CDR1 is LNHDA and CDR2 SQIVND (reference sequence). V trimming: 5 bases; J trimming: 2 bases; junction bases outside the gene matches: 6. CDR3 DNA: TGTGCCAGTAGTGCACAGGGGGCCTCTAACACTGAAGCTTTCTTT. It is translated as CASSAQGASNTEAFF.

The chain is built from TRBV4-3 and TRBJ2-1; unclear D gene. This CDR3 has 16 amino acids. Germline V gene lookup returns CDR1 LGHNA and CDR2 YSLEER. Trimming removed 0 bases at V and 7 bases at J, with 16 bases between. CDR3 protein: CASSQEAQRRYNEQFF. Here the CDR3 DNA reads TGCGCCAGCAGCCAAGAAGCACAACGACGTTATAATGAGCAGTTCTTC.

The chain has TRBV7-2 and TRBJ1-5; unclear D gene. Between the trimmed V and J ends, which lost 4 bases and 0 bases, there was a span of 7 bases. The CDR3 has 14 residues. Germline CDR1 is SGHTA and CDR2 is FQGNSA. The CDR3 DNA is TGTGCCAGCAGCTATTTCTATAGCAATCAGCCCCAGCATTTT. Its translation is CASSYFYSNQPQHF.

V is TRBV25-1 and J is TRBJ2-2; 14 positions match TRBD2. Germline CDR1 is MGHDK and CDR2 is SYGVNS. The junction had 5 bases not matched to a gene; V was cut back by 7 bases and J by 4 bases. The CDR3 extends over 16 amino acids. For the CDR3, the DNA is TGTGCCAGCATGGGACTAGCGGGAGCCAGCACCGGGGAGCTGTTTTTT. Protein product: CASMGLAGASTGELFF.

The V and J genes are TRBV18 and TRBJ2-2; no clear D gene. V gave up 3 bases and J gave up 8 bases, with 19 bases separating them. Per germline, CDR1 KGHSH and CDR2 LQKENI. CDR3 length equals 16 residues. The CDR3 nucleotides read TGTGCCAGCTCACCCTTCTCCCCAACACTTGGTGGGGAGCTGTTTTTT. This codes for CASSPFSPTLGGELFF.

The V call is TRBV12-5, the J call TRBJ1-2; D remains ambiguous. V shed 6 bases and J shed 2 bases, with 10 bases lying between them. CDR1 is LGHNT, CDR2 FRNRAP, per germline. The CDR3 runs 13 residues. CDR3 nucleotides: TGTGCTAGTGGAAGAGCAATAAACTATGGCTACACCTTC. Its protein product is CASGRAINYGYTF.

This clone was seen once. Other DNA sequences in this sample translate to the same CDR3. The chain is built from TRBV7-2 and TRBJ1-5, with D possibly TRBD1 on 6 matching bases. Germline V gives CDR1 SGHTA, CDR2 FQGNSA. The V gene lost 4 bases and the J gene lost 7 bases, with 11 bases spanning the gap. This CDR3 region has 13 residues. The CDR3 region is CASSSRGGQPQHF. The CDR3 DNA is TGTGCCAGCAGCTCCAGGGGTGGCCAGCCCCAGCATTTT.

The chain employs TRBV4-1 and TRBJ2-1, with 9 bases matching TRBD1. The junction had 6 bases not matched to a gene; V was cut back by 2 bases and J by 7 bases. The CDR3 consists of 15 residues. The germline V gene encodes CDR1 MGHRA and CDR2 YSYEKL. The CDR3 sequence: CASSQPRDRENEQFF. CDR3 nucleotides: TGCGCCAGCAGCCAACCAAGGGACAGGGAAAATGAGCAGTTCTTC.

Here the CDR3 reads CASSTGLAGSGANVLTF. The CDR3 DNA reads TGTGCCAGCAGCACGGGACTAGCGGGGTCTGGGGCCAACGTCCTGACTTTC. The gene calls are TRBV5-4 and TRBJ2-6; TRBD2 agrees at 13 bases. The length of the CDR3 is 17 residues. From germline, CDR1 is SGHNT and CDR2 YYREEE (reference sequence). After removal of 4 bases from V and 1 base from J, the junction contained 2 bases not matched to a gene.

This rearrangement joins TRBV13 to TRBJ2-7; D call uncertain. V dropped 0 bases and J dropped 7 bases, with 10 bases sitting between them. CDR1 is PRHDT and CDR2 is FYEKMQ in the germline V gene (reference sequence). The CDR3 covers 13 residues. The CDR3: CASSLGRRSEQYF. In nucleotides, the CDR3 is TGTGCCAGCAGCTTAGGCCGCCGGTCGGAGCAGTACTTC.

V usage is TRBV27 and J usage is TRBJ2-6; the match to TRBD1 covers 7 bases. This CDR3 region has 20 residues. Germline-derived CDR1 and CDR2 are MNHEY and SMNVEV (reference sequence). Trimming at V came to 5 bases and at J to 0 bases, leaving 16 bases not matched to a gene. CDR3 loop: CASSHEFAGTAASGANVLTF. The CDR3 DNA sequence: TGTGCCAGCAGTCACGAATTCGCCGGGACAGCGGCCTCTGGGGCCAACGTCCTGACTTTC. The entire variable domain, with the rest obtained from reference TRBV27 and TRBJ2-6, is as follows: EAQVTQNPRYLITVTGKKLTVTCSQNMNHEYMSWYRQDPGLGLRQIYYSMNVEVTDKGDVPEGYKVSRKEKRNFPLILESPSPNQTSLYFCASSHEFAGTAASGANVLTFGAGSRLTVL.

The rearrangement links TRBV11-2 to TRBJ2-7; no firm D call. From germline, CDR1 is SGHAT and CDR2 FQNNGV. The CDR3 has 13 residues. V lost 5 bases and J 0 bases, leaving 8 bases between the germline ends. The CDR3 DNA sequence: TGTGCCAGCAGCCTCTCTCACTCCTACGAGCAGTACTTC. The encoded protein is CASSLSHSYEQYF.

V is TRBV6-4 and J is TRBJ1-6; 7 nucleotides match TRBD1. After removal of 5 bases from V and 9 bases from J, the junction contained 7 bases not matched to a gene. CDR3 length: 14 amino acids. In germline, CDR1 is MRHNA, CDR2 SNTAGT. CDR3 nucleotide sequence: TGTGCCAGCAGTCCACAGGGGATAGGTTCACCCCTCCACTTT. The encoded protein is CASSPQGIGSPLHF.

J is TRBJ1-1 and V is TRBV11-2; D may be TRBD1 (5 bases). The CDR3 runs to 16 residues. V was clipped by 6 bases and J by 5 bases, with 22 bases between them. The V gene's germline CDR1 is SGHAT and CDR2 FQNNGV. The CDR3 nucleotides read TGTGCCAGCAGATCCTACGATAGGGGATTCGGGACTGAAGCTTTCTTT. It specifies CASRSYDRGFGTEAFF.

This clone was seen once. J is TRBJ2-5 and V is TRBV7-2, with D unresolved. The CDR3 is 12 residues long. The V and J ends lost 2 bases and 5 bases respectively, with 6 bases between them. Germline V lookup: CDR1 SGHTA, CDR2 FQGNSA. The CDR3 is CASSLRAETQYF. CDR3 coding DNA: TGTGCCAGCAGCTTAAGGGCTGAGACCCAGTACTTC. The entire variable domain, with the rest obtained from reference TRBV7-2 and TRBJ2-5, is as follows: GAGVSQSPSNKVTEKGKDVELRCDPISGHTALYWYRQSLGQGLEFLIYFQGNSAPDKSGLPSDRFSAERTGGSVSTLTIQRTQQEDSAVYLCASSLRAETQYFGPGTRLLVL.

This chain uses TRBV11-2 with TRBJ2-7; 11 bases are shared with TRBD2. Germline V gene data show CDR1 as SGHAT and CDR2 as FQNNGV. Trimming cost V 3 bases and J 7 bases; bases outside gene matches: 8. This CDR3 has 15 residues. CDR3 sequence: CASSFDLAGGREQYF. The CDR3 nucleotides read TGTGCCAGCAGCTTTGACCTAGCGGGAGGCAGGGAGCAGTACTTC.

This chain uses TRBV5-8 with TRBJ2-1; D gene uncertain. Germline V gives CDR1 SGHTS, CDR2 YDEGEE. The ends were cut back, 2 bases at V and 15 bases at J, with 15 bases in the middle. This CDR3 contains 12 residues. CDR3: CASSLSTVFWFF. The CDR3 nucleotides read TGTGCCAGCAGCTTAAGTACCGTTTTCTGGTTCTTC.

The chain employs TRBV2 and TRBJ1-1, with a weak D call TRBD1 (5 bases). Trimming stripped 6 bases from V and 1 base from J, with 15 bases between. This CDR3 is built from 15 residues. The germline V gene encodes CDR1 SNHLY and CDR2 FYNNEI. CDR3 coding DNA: TGTGCCAGCAGCCTATCAGGGTGGGCGAACACTGAAGCTTTCTTT. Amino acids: CASSLSGWANTEAFF.

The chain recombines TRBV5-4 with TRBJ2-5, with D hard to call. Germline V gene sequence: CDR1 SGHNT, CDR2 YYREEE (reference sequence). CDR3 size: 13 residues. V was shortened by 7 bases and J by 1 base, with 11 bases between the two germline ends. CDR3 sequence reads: CASSARTQETQYF. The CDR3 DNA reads TGTGCCAGCTCAGCCAGGACCCAAGAGACCCAGTACTTC.

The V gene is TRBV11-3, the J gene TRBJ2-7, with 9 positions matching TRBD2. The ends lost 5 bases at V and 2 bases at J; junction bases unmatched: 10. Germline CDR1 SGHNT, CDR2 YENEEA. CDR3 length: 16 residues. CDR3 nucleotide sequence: TGTGCCAGCAGCCCCCAGGGCCTAGCGGGAACCTACGAGCAGTACTTC. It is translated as CASSPQGLAGTYEQYF.

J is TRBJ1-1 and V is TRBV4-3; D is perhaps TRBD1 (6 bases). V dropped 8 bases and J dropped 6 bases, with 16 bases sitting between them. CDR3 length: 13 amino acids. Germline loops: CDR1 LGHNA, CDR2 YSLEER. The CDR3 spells CASSIDRRAEAFF. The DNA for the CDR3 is TGCGCCAGCTCCATCGACAGGAGGGCTGAAGCTTTCTTT.

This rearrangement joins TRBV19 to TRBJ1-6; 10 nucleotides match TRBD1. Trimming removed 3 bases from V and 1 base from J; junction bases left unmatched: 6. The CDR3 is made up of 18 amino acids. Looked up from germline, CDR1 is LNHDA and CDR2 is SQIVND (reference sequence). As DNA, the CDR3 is TGTGCCAGTAGTATCCGGCGGACAGGGGGATCCTATAATTCACCCCTCCACTTT. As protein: CASSIRRTGGSYNSPLHF. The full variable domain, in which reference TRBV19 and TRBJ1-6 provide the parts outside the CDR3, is DGGITQSPKYLFRKEGQNVTLSCEQNLNHDAMYWYRQDPGQGLRLIYYSQIVNDFQKGDIAEGYSVSREKKESFPLTVTSAQKNPTAFYLCASSIRRTGGSYNSPLHFGNGTRLTVT.

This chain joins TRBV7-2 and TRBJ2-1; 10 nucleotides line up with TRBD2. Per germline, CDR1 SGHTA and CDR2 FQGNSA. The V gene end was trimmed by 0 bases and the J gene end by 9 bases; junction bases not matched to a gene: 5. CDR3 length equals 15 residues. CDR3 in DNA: TGTGCCAGCAGCTTAGCCCTAGCGGGGGAGGGTGAGCAGTTCTTC. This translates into CASSLALAGEGEQFF.

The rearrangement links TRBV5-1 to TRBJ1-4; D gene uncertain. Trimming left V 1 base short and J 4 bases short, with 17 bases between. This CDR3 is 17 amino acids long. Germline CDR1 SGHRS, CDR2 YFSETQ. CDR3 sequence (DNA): TGCGCCAGCAGCTTGCCCAGGCCTGTTATCGGTAATGAAAAACTGTTTTTT. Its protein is CASSLPRPVIGNEKLFF.